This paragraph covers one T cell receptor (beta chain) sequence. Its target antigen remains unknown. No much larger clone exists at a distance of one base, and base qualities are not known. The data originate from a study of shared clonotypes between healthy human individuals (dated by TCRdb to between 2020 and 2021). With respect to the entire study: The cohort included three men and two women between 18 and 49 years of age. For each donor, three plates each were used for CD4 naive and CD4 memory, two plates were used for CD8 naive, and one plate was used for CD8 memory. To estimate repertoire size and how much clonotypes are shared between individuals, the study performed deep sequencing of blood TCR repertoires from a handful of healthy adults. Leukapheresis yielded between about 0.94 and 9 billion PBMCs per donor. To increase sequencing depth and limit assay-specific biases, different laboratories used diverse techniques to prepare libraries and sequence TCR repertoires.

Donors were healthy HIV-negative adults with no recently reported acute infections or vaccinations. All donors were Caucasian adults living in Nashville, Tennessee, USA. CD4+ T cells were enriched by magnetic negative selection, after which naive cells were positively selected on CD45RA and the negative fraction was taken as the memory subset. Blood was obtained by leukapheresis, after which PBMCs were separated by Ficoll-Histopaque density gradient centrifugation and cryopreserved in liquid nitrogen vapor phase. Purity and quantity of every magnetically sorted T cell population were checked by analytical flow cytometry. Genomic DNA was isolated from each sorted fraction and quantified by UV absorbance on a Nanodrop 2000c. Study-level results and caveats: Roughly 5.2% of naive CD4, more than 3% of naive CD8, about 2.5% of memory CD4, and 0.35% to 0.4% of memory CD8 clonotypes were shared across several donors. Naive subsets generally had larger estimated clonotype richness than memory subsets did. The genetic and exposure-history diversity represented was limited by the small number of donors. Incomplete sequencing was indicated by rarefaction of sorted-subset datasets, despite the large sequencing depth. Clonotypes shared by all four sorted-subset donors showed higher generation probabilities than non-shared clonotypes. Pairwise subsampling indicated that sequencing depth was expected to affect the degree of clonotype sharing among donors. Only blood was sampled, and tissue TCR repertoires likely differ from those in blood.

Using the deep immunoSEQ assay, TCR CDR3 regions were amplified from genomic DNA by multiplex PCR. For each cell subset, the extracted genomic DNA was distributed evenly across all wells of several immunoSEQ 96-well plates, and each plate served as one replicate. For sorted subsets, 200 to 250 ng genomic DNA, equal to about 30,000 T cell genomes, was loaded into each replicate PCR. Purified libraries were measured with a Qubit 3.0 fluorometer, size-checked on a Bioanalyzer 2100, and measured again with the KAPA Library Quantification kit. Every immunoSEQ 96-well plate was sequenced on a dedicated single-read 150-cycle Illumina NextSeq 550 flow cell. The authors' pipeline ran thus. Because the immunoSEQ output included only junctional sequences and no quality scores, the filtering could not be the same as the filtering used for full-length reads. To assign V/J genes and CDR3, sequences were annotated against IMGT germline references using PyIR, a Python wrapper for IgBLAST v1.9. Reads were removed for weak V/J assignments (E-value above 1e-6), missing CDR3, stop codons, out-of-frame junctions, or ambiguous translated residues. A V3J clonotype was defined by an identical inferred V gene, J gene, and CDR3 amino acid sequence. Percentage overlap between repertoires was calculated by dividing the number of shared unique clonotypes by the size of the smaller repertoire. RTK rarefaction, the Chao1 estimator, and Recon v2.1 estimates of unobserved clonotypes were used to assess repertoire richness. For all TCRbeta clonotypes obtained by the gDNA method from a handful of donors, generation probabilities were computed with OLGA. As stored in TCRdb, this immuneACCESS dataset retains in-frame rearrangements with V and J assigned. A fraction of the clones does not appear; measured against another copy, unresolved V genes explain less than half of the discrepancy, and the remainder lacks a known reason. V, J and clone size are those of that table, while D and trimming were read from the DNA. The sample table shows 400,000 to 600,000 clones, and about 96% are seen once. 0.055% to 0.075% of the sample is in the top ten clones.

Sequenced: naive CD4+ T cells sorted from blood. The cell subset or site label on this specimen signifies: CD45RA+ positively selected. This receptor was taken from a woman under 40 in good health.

The DNA is as follows: TGCGCCAGCACCAACGTCCCCAGGAGCAATGAGCAGTTCTTC. Translated, this gives CASTNVPRSNEQFF. This receptor chain uses TRBV5-1 and TRBJ2-1; there is no confident call for the D gene. V and J are truncated by 6 bases and 6 bases respectively, leaving an intervening sequence of 16 bases. The CDR3, cysteine through phenylalanine, is 14 amino acids long. The kept DNA is CDR3 alone, 42 bases in frame from the first base. The germline V gene specifies SGHRS as CDR1 and YFSETQ as CDR2.